The T cell receptor (beta chain) described here comes from a study of lymphopenia after photon versus proton radiotherapy. TCRdb's copy holds only in-frame clones and misses some; the assay was immunoSEQ multiplex PCR. The sample shows about 70,000 clones, 92% of them seen only once. The germline gives CDR1 MDHEN, CDR2 SYDVKM. The CDR3 has 15 amino acids. Between the trimmed V and J ends, which lost 6 bases and 1 base, there was a span of 13 bases. This sequence was found in a woman aged 40 to 50 with cholangiocarcinoma. The starting material was peripheral blood, obtained from a patient treated with photon-based radiotherapy. The rearrangement uses TRBV28 and TRBJ1-5, with D hard to call. The CDR3 here is CASSPATGSNQPQHF. DNA of the CDR3: TGTGCCAGCAGCCCTGCCACGGGGAGCAATCAGCCCCAGCATTTT. Complete variable domain (other parts from reference TRBV28 and TRBJ1-5): DVKVTQSSRYLVKRTGEKVFLECVQDMDHENMFWYRQDPGLGLRLIYFSYDVKMKEKGDIPEGYSVSREKKERFSLILESASTNQTSMYLCASSPATGSNQPQHFGDGTRLSIL.